This TCR beta chain is from a study of neurological immune-mediated disorders. Points from the study as a whole: Multiple sclerosis was found to have the least TCR clonal expansion, below healthy controls, and HTLV-1-associated myelopathy the most.

The making of cDNA relied on 5'RACE with 10-nucleotide random UMIs. Per sequencing run, 15-18 subjects together gave over 170 million TCR-beta sequences. From the 5' RACE reads, TCRdb called clonotypes with MiXCR, one entry per CDR3 protein. The sample carries about 10,000 distinct CDR3 sequences, 20% to 25% recorded once. Germline-derived CDR1 and CDR2 are SEHNR and FQNEAQ (reference sequence). This CDR3 spans 15 amino acids. V lost 2 bases and J lost 4, with 9 bases in between. Sorted libraries were made with about 1 million CD4+ or CD8+ T cells. This clonotype was observed at least ten times. Its antigen remains unknown.

Sequenced sample: CD8+ T cells from blood. The V gene is TRBV7-9, the J gene TRBJ2-6, with no clear D. The sequence came from a woman aged 55 to 70 with HTLV-1-associated myelopathy (HAM/TSP). This CDR3 is CASSLSVEGANVLTF. The CDR3 nucleotides are TGTGCCAGCAGCTTAAGTGTGGAAGGGGCCAACGTCCTGACTTTC.